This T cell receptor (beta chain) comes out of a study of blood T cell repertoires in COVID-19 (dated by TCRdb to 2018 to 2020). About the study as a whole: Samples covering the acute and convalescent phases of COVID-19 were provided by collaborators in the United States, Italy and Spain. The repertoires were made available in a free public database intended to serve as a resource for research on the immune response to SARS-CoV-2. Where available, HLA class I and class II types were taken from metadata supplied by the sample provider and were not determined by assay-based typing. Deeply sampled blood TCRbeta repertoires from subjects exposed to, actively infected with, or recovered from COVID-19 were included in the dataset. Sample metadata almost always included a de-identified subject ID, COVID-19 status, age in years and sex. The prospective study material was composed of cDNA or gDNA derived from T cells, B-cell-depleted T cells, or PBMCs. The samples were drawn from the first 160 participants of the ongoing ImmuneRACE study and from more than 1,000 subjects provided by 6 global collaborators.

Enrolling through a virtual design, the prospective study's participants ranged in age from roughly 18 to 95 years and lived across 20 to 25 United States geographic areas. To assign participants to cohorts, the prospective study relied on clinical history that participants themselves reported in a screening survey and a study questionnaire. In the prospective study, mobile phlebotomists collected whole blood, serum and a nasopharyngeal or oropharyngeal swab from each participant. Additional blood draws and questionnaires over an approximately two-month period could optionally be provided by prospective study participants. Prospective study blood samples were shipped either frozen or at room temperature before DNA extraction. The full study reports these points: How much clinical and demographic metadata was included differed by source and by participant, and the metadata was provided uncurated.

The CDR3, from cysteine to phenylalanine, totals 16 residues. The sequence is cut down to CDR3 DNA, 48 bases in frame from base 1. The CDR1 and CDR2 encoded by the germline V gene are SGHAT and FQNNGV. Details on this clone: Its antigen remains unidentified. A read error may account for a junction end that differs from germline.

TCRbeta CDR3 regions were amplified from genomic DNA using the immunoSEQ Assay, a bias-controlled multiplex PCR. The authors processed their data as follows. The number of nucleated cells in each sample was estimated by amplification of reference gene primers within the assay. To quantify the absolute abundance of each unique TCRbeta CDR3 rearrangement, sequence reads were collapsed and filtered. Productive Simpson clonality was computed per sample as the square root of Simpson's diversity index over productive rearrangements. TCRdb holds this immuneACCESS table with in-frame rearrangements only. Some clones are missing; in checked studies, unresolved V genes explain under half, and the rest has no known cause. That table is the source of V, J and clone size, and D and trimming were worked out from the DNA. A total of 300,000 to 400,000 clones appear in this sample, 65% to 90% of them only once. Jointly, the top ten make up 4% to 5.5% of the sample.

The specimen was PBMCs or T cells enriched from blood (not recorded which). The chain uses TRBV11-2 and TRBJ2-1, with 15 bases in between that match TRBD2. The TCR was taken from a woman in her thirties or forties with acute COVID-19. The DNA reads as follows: TGTGCCAGCAGCGGGACTAGCGGGGGGAAGTACAATGAGCAGCTCTTC. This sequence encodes CASSGTSGGKYNEQLF.